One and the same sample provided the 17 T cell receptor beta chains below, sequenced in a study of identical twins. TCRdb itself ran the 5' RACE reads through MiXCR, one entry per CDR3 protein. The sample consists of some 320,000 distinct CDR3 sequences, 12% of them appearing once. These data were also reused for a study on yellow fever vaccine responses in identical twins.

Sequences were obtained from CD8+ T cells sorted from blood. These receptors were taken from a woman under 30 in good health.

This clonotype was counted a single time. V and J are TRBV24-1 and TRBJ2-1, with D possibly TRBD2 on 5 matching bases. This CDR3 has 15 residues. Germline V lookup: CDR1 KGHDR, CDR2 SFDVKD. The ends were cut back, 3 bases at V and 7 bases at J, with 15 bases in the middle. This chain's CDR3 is CATSDLSGSENEQFF. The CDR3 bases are TGTGCCACCAGTGATCTCTCCGGTAGCGAGAATGAGCAGTTCTTC.

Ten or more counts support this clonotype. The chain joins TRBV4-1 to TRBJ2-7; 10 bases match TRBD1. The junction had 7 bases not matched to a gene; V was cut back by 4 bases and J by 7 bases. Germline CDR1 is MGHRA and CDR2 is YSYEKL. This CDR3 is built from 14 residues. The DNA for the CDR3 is TGCGCCAGCAGCCCGGGACAGGGGTTGGTGGAGCAGTACTTC. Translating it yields CASSPGQGLVEQYF.

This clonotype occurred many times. CDR3 nucleotide sequence: TGCGCCAGCAGAAATGAAGGGTCAGGAAACATTCAGTACTTC. Amino acids: CASRNEGSGNIQYF. The chain employs TRBV5-1 and TRBJ2-4, with unresolved D. CDR3 size: 14 residues. V gave up 5 bases and J gave up 6 bases, with 15 bases separating them. Germline V gives CDR1 SGHRS, CDR2 YFSETQ.

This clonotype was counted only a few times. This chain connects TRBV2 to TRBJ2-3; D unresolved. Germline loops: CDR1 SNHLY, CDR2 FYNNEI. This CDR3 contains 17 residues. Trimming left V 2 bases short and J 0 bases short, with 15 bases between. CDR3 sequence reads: CASSEQTNVYSTDTQYF. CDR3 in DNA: TGTGCCAGCAGTGAACAAACTAACGTCTATAGCACAGATACGCAGTATTTT. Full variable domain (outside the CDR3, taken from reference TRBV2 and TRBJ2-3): EPEVTQTPSHQVTQMGQEVILRCVPISNHLYFYWYRQILGQKVEFLVSFYNNEISEKSEIFDDQFSVERPDGSNFTLKIRSTKLEDSAMYFCASSEQTNVYSTDTQYFGPGTRLTVL.

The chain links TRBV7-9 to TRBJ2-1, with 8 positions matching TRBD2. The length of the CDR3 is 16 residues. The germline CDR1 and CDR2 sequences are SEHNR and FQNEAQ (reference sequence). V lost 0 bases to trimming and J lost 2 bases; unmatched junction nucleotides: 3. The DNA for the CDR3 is TGTGCCAGCAGCTTAGCGAACGGGGGGGCCTACAATGAGCAGTTCTTC. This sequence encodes CASSLANGGAYNEQFF.

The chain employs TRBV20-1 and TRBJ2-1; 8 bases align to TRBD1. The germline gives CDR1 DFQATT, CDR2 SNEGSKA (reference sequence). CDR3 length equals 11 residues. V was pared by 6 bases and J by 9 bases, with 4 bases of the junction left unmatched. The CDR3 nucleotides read TGCAGTGCCAACACAGGGGGTGAGCAGTTCTTC. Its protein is CSANTGGEQFF.

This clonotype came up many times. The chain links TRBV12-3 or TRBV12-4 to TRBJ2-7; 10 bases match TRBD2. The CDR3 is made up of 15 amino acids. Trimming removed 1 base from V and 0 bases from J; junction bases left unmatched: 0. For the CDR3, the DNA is TGTGCCAGCAGTTTAGGGACTAGCGGCTCCTACGAGCAGTACTTC. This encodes CASSLGTSGSYEQYF.

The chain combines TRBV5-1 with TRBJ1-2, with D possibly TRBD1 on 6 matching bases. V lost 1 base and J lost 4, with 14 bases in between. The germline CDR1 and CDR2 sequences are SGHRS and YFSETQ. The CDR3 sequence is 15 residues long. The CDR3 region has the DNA TGCGCCAGCAGCTTGAAAGCGGACAGTAGCTATGGCTACACCTTC. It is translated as CASSLKADSSYGYTF.

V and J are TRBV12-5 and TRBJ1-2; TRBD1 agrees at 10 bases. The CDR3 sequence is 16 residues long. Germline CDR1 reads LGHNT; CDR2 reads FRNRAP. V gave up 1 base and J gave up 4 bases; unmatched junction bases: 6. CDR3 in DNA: TGTGCTAGTGGTTTGGCGACAGGGGGCGCGGGCTATGGCTACACCTTC. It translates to CASGLATGGAGYGYTF.

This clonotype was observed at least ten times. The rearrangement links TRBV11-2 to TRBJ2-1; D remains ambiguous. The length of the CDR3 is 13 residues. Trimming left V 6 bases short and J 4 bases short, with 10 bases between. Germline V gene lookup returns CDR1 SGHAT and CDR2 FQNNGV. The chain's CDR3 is CASRATNYNEQFF. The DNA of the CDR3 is TGTGCCAGCAGGGCTACTAATTACAATGAGCAGTTCTTC.

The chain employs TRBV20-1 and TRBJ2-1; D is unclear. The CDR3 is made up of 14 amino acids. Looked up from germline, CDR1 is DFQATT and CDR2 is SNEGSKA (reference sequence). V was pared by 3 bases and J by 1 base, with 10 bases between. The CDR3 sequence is CSASIWVSYNEQFF. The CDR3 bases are TGCAGTGCTAGTATCTGGGTTTCCTACAATGAGCAGTTCTTC.

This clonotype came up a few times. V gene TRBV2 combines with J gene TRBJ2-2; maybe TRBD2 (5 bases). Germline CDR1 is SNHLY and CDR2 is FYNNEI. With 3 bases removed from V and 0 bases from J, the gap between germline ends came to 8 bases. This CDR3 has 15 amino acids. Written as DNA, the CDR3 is TGTGCCAGCAGTGATCCGCGGGCGAACACCGGGGAGCTGTTTTTT. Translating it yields CASSDPRANTGELFF.

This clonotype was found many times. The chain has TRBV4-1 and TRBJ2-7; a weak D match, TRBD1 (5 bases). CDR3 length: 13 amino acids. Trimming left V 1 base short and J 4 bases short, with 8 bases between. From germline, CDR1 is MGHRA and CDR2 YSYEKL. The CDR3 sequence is CASSQVQGYEQYF. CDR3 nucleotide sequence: TGCGCCAGCAGCCAAGTGCAGGGTTACGAGCAGTACTTC.

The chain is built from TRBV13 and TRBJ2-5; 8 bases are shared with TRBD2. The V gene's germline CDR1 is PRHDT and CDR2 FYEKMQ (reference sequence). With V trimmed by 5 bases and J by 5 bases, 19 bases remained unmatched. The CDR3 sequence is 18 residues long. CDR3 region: CASSGRPLPGGAGETQYF. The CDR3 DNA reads TGTGCCAGCAGCGGACGCCCGTTGCCCGGGGGGGCCGGGGAGACCCAGTACTTC.

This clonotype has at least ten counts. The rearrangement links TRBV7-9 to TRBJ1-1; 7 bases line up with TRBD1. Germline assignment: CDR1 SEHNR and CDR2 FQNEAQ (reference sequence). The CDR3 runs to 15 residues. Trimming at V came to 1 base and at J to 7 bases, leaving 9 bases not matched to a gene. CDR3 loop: CASSLVGGGDYEAFF. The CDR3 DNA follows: TGTGCCAGCAGCTTAGTAGGAGGGGGCGATTATGAAGCTTTCTTT.

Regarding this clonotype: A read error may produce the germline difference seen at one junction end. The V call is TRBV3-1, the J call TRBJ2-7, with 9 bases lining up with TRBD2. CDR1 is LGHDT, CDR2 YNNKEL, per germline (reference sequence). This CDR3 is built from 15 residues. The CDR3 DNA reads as TGTGCCAGCAGCGAAGAGGGACTAGCCTTAAACGAGCAGTACTTC. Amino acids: CASSEEGLALNEQYF.

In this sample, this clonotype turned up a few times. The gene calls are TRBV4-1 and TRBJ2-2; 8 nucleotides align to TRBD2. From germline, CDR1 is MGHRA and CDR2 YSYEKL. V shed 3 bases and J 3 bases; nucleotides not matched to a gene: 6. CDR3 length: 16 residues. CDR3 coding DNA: TGCGCCAGCAGCCAGGGACTAGTTAAGGACACCGGGGAGCTGTTTTTT. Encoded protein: CASSQGLVKDTGELFF.